Listed below are T cell receptor beta chains from one sample, sequenced in a study of CD8 T cells in ankylosing spondylitis. Using its own MiXCR run on the 5' RACE reads, TCRdb lists one record per CDR3 protein. The table shows 800,000 to 900,000 distinct CDR3 sequences, with about 12% occurring only once. Input material: blood, either unsorted or a sorted T cell fraction (not recorded which). These receptors all stem from a male donor with ankylosing spondylitis. Both conserved end residues are part of each CDR3. Fields, in order: V gene, CDR3 protein.

TRBV4-2	CASSPRGGAWETQYF
TRBV29-1	CSASGTGGLGNEKLFF
TRBV5-1	CASSQGASNQPQHF
TRBV6-4	CASSPALAGGIKQYF
TRBV20-1	CSASPVSAQYF
TRBV11-2	CASSRLDTQYF
TRBV20-1	CSASPRPASGRSITTYEQYF
TRBV7-6	CASSPNRGIDYGYTF
TRBV4-3	CASSQDVVTNYEQYF
TRBV6-5	CASSYFGGTNEKLFF
TRBV3-1	CASSQAASYNEQFF
TRBV29-1	CSAEEGVSSEQYF
TRBV20-1	CSATAYSYNEQFF
TRBV5-1	CASSLVSEGETQYF
TRBV6-2/TRBV6-3	CASSLTLRGPQGQPQHF
TRBV7-2	CASSFRGGDTEAFF
TRBV11-3	CASSLYADTEAFF
TRBV18	CASSPLLGQVNTEAFF
TRBV4-3	CASSRTDRLTDTQYF
TRBV20-1	CSARGQFRLGYNSPLHF
TRBV4-3	CASSQDVQGQETQYF
TRBV29-1	CSFGLGGTGELFF
TRBV6-2/TRBV6-3	CASSYPKLSSYEQYF
TRBV28	CASSLISKAQFF
TRBV20-1	CSAREQGFDGYTF
TRBV20-1	CSARPQLVGELFF
TRBV7-2	CASSSRWDRGGTQYF
TRBV15	CATSGPGGQGINYGYTF
TRBV6-2/TRBV6-3	CASSYLGISGIQETQYF
TRBV6-5	CASSYRFGTGSNEKLFF
TRBV20-1	CCARGRTASDTGELFF
TRBV12-3/TRBV12-4	CASRPRTGMNTEAFF
TRBV28	CASGVSGNTIYF
TRBV9	CASSSGLAGGGNEQFF
TRBV3-1	CASSLQGPGEQFF
TRBV7-9	CASSYGQGAETQYF
TRBV6-5	CASSYGSTTNEKLFF
TRBV29-1	CSVSLAGSTDTQYF
TRBV2	CASSELGSSNTEAFF
TRBV7-9	CASSFKRTNEKLFF
TRBV11-3	CASSSGPRGTQYF
TRBV7-9	CASSSRQGIAGANEQFF
TRBV20-1	CSARFRGRNTIYF
TRBV29-1	CSVGGPSATEAFF
TRBV12-3/TRBV12-4	CASSSLRQGRKLFF
TRBV29-1	CSVDFGGEQYF